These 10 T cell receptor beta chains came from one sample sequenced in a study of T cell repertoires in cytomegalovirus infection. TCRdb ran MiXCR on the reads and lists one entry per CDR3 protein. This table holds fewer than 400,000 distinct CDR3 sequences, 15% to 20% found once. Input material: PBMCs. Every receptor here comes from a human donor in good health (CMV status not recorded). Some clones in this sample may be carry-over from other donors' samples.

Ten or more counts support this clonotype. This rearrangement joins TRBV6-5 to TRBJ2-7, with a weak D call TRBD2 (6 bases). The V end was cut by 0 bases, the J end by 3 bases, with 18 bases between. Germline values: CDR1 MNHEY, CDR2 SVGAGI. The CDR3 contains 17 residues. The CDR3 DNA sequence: TGTGCCAGCAGTTACTCCCATATAGCGGAGATAAACTACGAGCAGTACTTC. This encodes CASSYSHIAEINYEQYF.

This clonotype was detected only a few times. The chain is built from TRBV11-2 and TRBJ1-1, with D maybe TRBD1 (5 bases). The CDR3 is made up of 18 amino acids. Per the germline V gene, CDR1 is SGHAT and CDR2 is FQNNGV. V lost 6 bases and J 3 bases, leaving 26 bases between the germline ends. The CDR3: CASRPFRPLLRGDTEAFF. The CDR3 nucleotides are TGTGCCAGCAGACCGTTCAGACCCCTACTTCGAGGGGACACTGAAGCTTTCTTT.

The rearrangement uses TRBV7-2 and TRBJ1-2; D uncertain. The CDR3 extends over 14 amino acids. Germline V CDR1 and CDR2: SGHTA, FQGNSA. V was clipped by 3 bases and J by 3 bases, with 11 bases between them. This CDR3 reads CASSLQGGHYGYTF. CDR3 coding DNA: TGTGCCAGCAGCTTGCAAGGTGGACACTATGGCTACACCTTC.

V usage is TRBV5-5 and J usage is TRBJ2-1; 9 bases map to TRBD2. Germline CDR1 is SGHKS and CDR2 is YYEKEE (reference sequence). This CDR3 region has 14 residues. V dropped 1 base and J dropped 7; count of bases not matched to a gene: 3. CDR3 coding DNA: TGTGCCAGCAGCTTGAGGCTAGCGGGGAATGAGCAGTTCTTC. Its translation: CASSLRLAGNEQFF.

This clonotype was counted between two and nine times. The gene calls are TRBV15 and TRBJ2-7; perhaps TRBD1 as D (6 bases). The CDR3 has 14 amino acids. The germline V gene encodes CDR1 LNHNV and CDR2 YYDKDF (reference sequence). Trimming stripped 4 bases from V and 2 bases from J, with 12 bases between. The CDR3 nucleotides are TGTGCCACCAGCATATCGACAGGTCCCTACGAGCAGTACTTC. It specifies CATSISTGPYEQYF.

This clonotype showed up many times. Here the CDR3 reads CASSLYPGQGFQPQHF. The CDR3 DNA is TGTGCCAGCAGCTTATATCCGGGACAGGGGTTTCAGCCCCAGCATTTT. The rearrangement links TRBV7-8 to TRBJ1-5; 10 nucleotides agree with TRBD1. This CDR3 has 16 residues. CDR1 and CDR2 from the germline V gene are SGHVS and FQNEAQ. V trimming: 2 bases; J trimming: 6 bases; junction bases outside the gene matches: 7. The full variable domain, with the rest looked up from reference TRBV7-8 and TRBJ1-5, is GAGVSQSPRYKVAKRGQDVALRCDPISGHVSLFWYQQALGQGPEFLTYFQNEAQLDKSGLPSDRFFAERPEGSVSTLKIQRTQQEDSAVYLCASSLYPGQGFQPQHFGDGTRLSIL.

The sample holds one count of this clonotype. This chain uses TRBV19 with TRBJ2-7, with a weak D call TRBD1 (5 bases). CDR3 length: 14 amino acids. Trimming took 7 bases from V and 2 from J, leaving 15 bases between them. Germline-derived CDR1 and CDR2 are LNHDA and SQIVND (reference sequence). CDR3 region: CASKPSQGAYEQYF. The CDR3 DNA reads TGTGCCAGTAAACCTTCCCAGGGTGCCTACGAGCAGTACTTC.

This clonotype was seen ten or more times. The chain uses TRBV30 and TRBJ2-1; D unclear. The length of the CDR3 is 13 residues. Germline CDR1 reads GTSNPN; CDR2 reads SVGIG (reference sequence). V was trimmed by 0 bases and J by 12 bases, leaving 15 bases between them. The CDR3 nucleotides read TGTGCCTGGAGTGTAGACTCCTTCACGTCGCAGTTCTTC. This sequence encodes CAWSVDSFTSQFF.

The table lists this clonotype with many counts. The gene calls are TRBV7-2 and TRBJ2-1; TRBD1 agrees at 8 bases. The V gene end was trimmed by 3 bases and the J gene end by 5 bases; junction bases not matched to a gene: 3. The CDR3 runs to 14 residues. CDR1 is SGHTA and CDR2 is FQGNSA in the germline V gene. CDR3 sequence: CASSFRDRNNEQFF. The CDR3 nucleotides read TGTGCCAGCAGCTTCCGGGACAGGAACAATGAGCAGTTCTTC.

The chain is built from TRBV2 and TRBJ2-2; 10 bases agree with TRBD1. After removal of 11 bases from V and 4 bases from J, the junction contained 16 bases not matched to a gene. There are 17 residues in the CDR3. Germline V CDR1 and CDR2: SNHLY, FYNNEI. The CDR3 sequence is CARSGQGSQDLTGELFF. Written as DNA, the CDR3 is TGTGCCCGGTCGGGACAGGGGTCCCAAGACCTCACCGGGGAGCTGTTTTTT. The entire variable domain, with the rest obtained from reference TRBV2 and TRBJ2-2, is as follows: EPEVTQTPSHQVTQMGQEVILRCVPISNHLYFYWYRQILGQKVEFLVSFYNNEISEKSEIFDDQFSVERPDGSNFTLKIRSTKLEDSAMYFCARSGQGSQDLTGELFFGEGSRLTVL.